These 32 T cell receptor beta chains originate from one sample sequenced in a study of CD8+CD57+ T cells in acquired aplastic anemia (dated by TCRdb to the late 2010s). Sequenced on an Illumina HiSeq 2000. Genomic DNA served as template for TCR beta VDJ combination and CDR3 sequence profiling. The public reads were run again by TCRdb, first through fastp at Q25 and then through MiXCR, and only productive beta chains were kept. One record per CDR3 amino acid sequence lists the most common genes and DNA. For this sample there are tens of thousands of distinct CDR3 sequences; around 72% appear just once. Together, the top ten hold 30% to 40% of the sample. Sequenced: sorted CD4+, CD8+, or CD8+CD57+ T cells (not recorded which) from PBMCs. The source of these receptors is a human donor in good health, serving as a control.

The rearrangement links TRBV19 to TRBJ1-2, with 9 bases aligning to TRBD1. With 4 bases clipped from V and 6 bases from J, the junction kept 6 bases outside the gene matches. CDR3 length: 14 amino acids. In germline, CDR1 is LNHDA, CDR2 SQIVND (reference sequence). CDR3 bases: TGTGCCAGTAGTACGCAAGGGACAGGGAATGGCTACACCTTC. It codes for CASSTQGTGNGYTF.

The rearrangement links TRBV12-3 or TRBV12-4 to TRBJ1-1; D perhaps matches TRBD1 (6 bases). Trimming took 11 bases from V and 5 from J, leaving 15 bases between them. The CDR3 length is 12 residues. In DNA form, the CDR3 reads TGTGCCGGGAAACAGGGCTGGACTGAAGCTTTCTTT. It translates to CAGKQGWTEAFF.

The table lists this clonotype with many counts. The DNA for the CDR3 is TGTGCCGCAGGGGGGGGGAGCGGGAGTAGCCACGAGCAGTACTTC. Its translation: CAAGGGSGSSHEQYF. V and J are TRBV27 and TRBJ2-7; possible D gene TRBD2, 8 bases. Germline V lookup: CDR1 MNHEY, CDR2 SMNVEV (reference sequence). CDR3 size: 15 residues. V gave up 11 bases and J gave up 5 bases, with 25 bases separating them.

The rearrangement links TRBV5-8 to TRBJ2-7, with a tentative D call TRBD2 (6 bases). The germline CDR1 and CDR2 sequences are SGHTS and YDEGEE. The CDR3 is 15 amino acids. V was clipped by 2 bases and J by 0 bases, with 12 bases between them. CDR3 DNA sequence: TGTGCCAGCAGCTTATCTCCGGGGGACTCCTACGAGCAGTACTTC. Protein product: CASSLSPGDSYEQYF.

The chain couples TRBV19 to TRBJ1-5, with 11 bases that match TRBD1. The germline V gene encodes CDR1 LNHDA and CDR2 SQIVND (reference sequence). This CDR3 is built from 15 residues. Trimming took 10 bases from V and 7 from J; bases not matched to a gene: 12. The CDR3 DNA sequence: TGTGCCATCAGCGGCCCGGGACAGGGGGACCAGCCCCAGCATTTT. It yields the protein CAISGPGQGDQPQHF.

This clonotype was seen at least ten times. The chain joins TRBV5-8 to TRBJ2-7; D may correspond to TRBD1 or TRBD2 (5 bases each). Germline CDR1 reads SGHTS; CDR2 reads YDEGEE. This CDR3 comprises 15 residues. V was trimmed by 0 bases and J by 0 bases, leaving 10 bases between them. The CDR3 DNA follows: TGTGCCAGCAGCTTGGTAGGGACGGACTCCTACGAGCAGTACTTC. Translation: CASSLVGTDSYEQYF.

This CDR3 is CASSPGSQGYGYTF. DNA for the CDR3: TGTGCCAGCAGCCCCGGGAGTCAGGGCTATGGCTACACCTTC. The V call is TRBV12-3 or TRBV12-4, the J call TRBJ1-2; maybe TRBD1 (5 bases). The CDR3 is 14 residues long. Deletions cut 6 bases from V and 4 bases from J, with 15 bases between.

The chain recombines TRBV2 with TRBJ2-1; 11 positions match TRBD2. V was pared by 6 bases and J by 10 bases, with 14 bases of the junction left unmatched. The CDR3 runs to 16 residues. Germline V CDR1 and CDR2: SNHLY, FYNNEI. The CDR3 loop reads CASSAPGLADQGEQFF. CDR3 nucleotide sequence: TGTGCCAGCAGCGCCCCGGGACTAGCGGACCAGGGGGAGCAGTTCTTC.

This clonotype has at least ten counts. The chain joins TRBV6-6 to TRBJ2-3; possible D gene TRBD2, 5 bases. CDR1 is MNHNY and CDR2 is SVGAGI in the germline V gene (reference sequence). V shed 6 bases and J shed 3 bases, with 10 bases lying between them. The CDR3 runs to 13 residues. The CDR3, as DNA: TGTGCCAGCAGAGCGGACGTAACAGATACGCAGTATTTT. It yields the protein CASRADVTDTQYF.

The chain carries TRBV7-2 and TRBJ1-6; D not resolved. V shed 11 bases and J shed 7 bases, with 15 bases lying between them. The CDR3 contains 13 residues. Germline V lookup: CDR1 SGHTA, CDR2 FQGNSA. CDR3 protein: CAARSGYNSPLHF. Written as DNA, the CDR3 is TGTGCCGCTAGATCGGGATACAATTCACCCCTCCACTTT. Variable domain in full (rest from reference TRBV7-2 and TRBJ1-6): GAGVSQSPSNKVTEKGKDVELRCDPISGHTALYWYRQSLGQGLEFLIYFQGNSAPDKSGLPSDRFSAERTGGSVSTLTIQRTQQEDSAVYLCAARSGYNSPLHFGNGTRLTVT.

The chain carries TRBV7-3 and TRBJ2-1; TRBD2 matches at 14 bases. V lost 0 bases to trimming and J lost 4 bases; unmatched junction nucleotides: 2. The CDR3 covers 17 residues. Germline loops: CDR1 SGHTA, CDR2 FQGTGA. The CDR3 bases are TGTGCCAGCAGCTTAACGGGGACTAGCGGGGGATACAATGAGCAGTTCTTC. The encoded protein is CASSLTGTSGGYNEQFF.

This clonotype was seen just once. The rearrangement uses TRBV7-2 and TRBJ1-5, with TRBD1 matching over 7 bases. CDR1 and CDR2 from the germline V gene are SGHTA and FQGNSA. The length of the CDR3 is 16 residues. Trimming cost V 0 bases and J 4 bases; bases outside gene matches: 6. The CDR3 coding sequence is TGTGCCAGCAGCTTAGCTAGGGGGCTGGAGAATCAGCCCCAGCATTTT. Residues: CASSLARGLENQPQHF.

This clonotype was observed a handful of times. The V and J genes are TRBV2 and TRBJ2-7, with 7 bases matching TRBD1. V shed 6 bases and J 5 bases; nucleotides not matched to a gene: 7. Per germline, CDR1 SNHLY and CDR2 FYNNEI. The CDR3 consists of 13 residues. CDR3 nucleotide sequence: TGTGCCAGCAGCGACAGGGTACTGGACGAGCAGTACTTC. Translating it yields CASSDRVLDEQYF.

The J gene is TRBJ1-3, the V gene TRBV29-1, with D uncertain. Germline-derived CDR1 and CDR2 are SQVTM and ANQGSEA. V lost 2 bases and J lost 2, with 7 bases in between. CDR3 length: 13 residues. Here the CDR3 DNA reads TGCAGCGTTGAACGAGATACTGGAAACACCATATATTTT. Amino acid sequence: CSVERDTGNTIYF.

This rearrangement joins TRBV5-4 to TRBJ2-1; D gene unclear. The CDR3 loop spans 12 amino acids. CDR1 SGHNT and CDR2 YYREEE come from the germline V gene (reference sequence). V lost 1 base and J 7 bases, leaving 6 bases between the germline ends. CDR3 region: CASSLLGNEQFF. The CDR3 region has the DNA TGTGCCAGCAGCTTGTTGGGAAATGAGCAGTTCTTC. Supplemented by reference TRBV5-4 and TRBJ2-1, the full variable domain reads ETGVTQSPTHLIKTRGQQVTLRCSSQSGHNTVSWYQQALGQGPQFIFQYYREEENGRGNFPPRFSGLQFPNYSSELNVNALELDDSALYLCASSLLGNEQFFGPGTRLTVL.

V is TRBV20-1 and J is TRBJ2-5; the match to TRBD2 covers 11 bases. CDR3 length equals 13 residues. V dropped 5 bases and J dropped 2; count of bases not matched to a gene: 1. Germline V gene sequence: CDR1 DFQATT, CDR2 SNEGSKA (reference sequence). The CDR3 sequence: CSAWTSGQETQYF. The DNA of the CDR3 is TGCAGTGCTTGGACTAGCGGGCAAGAGACCCAGTACTTC.

This clonotype was observed a handful of times. This sequence joins TRBV4-1 and TRBJ2-6; D uncertain. Trimming pared 0 bases from V and 2 bases from J, leaving 17 bases between. The length of the CDR3 is 19 residues. Germline CDR1 MGHRA, CDR2 YSYEKL. In DNA form, the CDR3 reads TGCGCCAGCAGCCAAGATACCTCGACGACGGATGCTGGGGCCAACGTCCTGACTTTC. Protein sequence: CASSQDTSTTDAGANVLTF.

This clonotype turned up a few times. This chain links TRBV24-1 with TRBJ2-1; D gene ambiguous. CDR3 length: 12 residues. Germline values: CDR1 KGHDR, CDR2 SFDVKD. Trimming took off 2 bases at V and 8 bases at J, with 6 bases between the two ends. The CDR3 DNA sequence: TGTGCCACCAGTGATTGGTACGATGAGCAGTTCTTC. It encodes CATSDWYDEQFF.

A single count supports this clonotype. This chain uses TRBV29-1 with TRBJ2-7; D unresolved. Germline V gene sequence: CDR1 SQVTM, CDR2 ANQGSEA. The ends were cut back, 0 bases at V and 3 bases at J, with 6 bases in the middle. This CDR3 is 12 amino acids long. The CDR3 DNA reads as TGCAGCGTTGAAGAAGATGGCTACGAGCAGTACTTC. It encodes CSVEEDGYEQYF.

This clonotype was detected only once. The rearrangement joins TRBV2 to TRBJ1-6, with D hard to call. The CDR3 has 14 residues. The V end lost 4 bases, the J end lost 5 bases, and 9 bases lay between the germline ends. Germline assignment: CDR1 SNHLY and CDR2 FYNNEI. The CDR3 region is CASSGDLDNSPLHF. CDR3 in DNA: TGTGCCAGCAGTGGGGATCTGGATAATTCACCCCTCCACTTT.

The chain uses TRBV10-3 and TRBJ1-2, with 8 positions matching TRBD1. The length of the CDR3 is 12 residues. The germline V gene encodes CDR1 ENHRY and CDR2 SYGVKD. V lost 2 bases, J lost 14 bases, and 7 bases stayed unmatched. CDR3 protein: CAISEGQGAKTF. CDR3 in DNA: TGTGCCATCAGTGAGGGGCAGGGGGCGAAAACCTTC.

The chain combines TRBV7-3 with TRBJ2-1; 7 bases are a match to TRBD2. In germline, CDR1 is SGHTA, CDR2 FQGTGA. The CDR3 length is 16 residues. J lost 4 bases, V lost 11 bases, and 17 bases had no gene match. The CDR3 loop is CAWISPLAELYNEQFF. CDR3 sequence (DNA): TGTGCCTGGATAAGTCCTCTAGCGGAGCTATACAATGAGCAGTTCTTC.

The rearrangement uses TRBV2 and TRBJ1-5; 8 nucleotides align to TRBD1. V shed 7 bases, J shed 1 base, and the junction held 6 bases outside the gene matches. The germline V gene encodes CDR1 SNHLY and CDR2 FYNNEI. This CDR3 is built from 15 residues. This CDR3 is CASTLGTGSNQPQHF. For the CDR3, the DNA is TGTGCCAGCACTCTCGGGACAGGCAGCAATCAGCCCCAGCATTTT.

This chain links TRBV29-1 with TRBJ2-2, with D perhaps TRBD2 (5 bases). The V gene's germline CDR1 is SQVTM and CDR2 ANQGSEA. V shed 3 bases and J shed 2 bases, with 7 bases lying between them. This CDR3 region has 13 residues. The CDR3 DNA reads as TGCAGCGTTGAGGCTAGCAACACCGGGGAGCTGTTTTTT. Its translation: CSVEASNTGELFF.

This chain connects TRBV18 to TRBJ2-5; a possible D gene is TRBD2 (6 bases). CDR3 length: 14 residues. CDR1 and CDR2 (germline): KGHSH, LQKENI. Trimming shortened V by 3 bases and J by 2 bases, and 10 bases separated the two germline ends. The CDR3 nucleotides read TGTGCCAGCTCACCCGGGACTGCACAAGAGACCCAGTACTTC. Translating it yields CASSPGTAQETQYF.

CDR3 sequence: CASSFSGNTIYF. CDR3 sequence (DNA): TGTGCCAGCAGCTTCTCTGGAAACACCATATATTTT. The chain employs TRBV7-9 and TRBJ1-3, with D uncertain. V lost 3 bases, J lost 0 bases, and 0 bases lay in between. The germline V gene has CDR1 SEHNR and CDR2 FQNEAQ (reference sequence). The length of the CDR3 is 12 residues.

The genes are TRBV2 and TRBJ2-3, with D possibly being TRBD1 (5 bases). Looked up from germline, CDR1 is SNHLY and CDR2 is FYNNEI. The CDR3 is 13 amino acids. The ends were cut back, 7 bases at V and 2 bases at J, with 10 bases in the middle. CDR3 sequence (DNA): TGTGCCAGCAACGGACAATTCACAGATACGCAGTATTTT. Protein product: CASNGQFTDTQYF.

The chain is built from TRBV15 and TRBJ2-7; D may correspond to TRBD1 or TRBD2 (5 bases each). The ends were cut back, 4 bases at V and 5 bases at J, with 18 bases in the middle. From germline, CDR1 is LNHNV and CDR2 YYDKDF (reference sequence). The CDR3 contains 15 residues. The CDR3 region has the DNA TGTGCCACCAGCACCTCCGGGACCACTCGGAACGAGCAGTACTTC. Translating gives CATSTSGTTRNEQYF. Full variable domain (remainder filled in from reference TRBV15 and TRBJ2-7): DAMVIQNPRYQVTQFGKPVTLSCSQTLNHNVMYWYQQKSSQAPKLLFHYYDKDFNNEADTPDNFQSRRPNTSFCFLDIRSPGLGDTAMYLCATSTSGTTRNEQYFGPGTRLTVT.

The V call is TRBV7-8, the J call TRBJ2-7, with D perhaps matching TRBD1 or TRBD2 (5 bases each). Between the trimmed V and J ends, which lost 5 bases and 3 bases, there was a span of 17 bases. The length of the CDR3 is 15 residues. Germline values: CDR1 SGHVS, CDR2 FQNEAQ. The CDR3: CASSQRPGPNYEQYF. The CDR3 DNA follows: TGTGCCAGCAGCCAGAGACCGGGGCCCAACTACGAGCAGTACTTC.

J is TRBJ1-2 and V is TRBV5-6; 9 nucleotides line up with TRBD1. CDR1 and CDR2 from the germline V gene are SGHDT and YYEEEE. This CDR3 contains 17 residues. With V trimmed by 0 bases and J by 3 bases, 9 bases remained unmatched. The CDR3 is CASSLVTGGAQDYGYTF. The DNA for the CDR3 is TGTGCCAGCAGCTTGGTAACAGGGGGCGCCCAGGACTATGGCTACACCTTC.

The sample holds many counts of this clonotype. This chain links TRBV6-1 with TRBJ2-7; TRBD2 aligns across 7 bases. CDR3 length: 15 amino acids. From germline, CDR1 is MNHNS and CDR2 SASEGT. V was pared by 1 base and J by 4 bases, with 7 bases of the junction left unmatched. Here the CDR3 reads CASSEEGGSVYEQYF. The CDR3 region has the DNA TGTGCCAGCAGTGAAGAGGGCGGGAGTGTTTACGAGCAGTACTTC.

J is TRBJ2-7 and V is TRBV20-1, with TRBD1 matching over 9 bases. From germline, CDR1 is DFQATT and CDR2 SNEGSKA (reference sequence). This CDR3 has 15 residues. V shed 0 bases, J shed 2 bases, and the junction held 5 bases outside the gene matches. The CDR3 nucleotides read TGCAGTGCTAGAGACCCGGGACAGGGAACCTACGAGCAGTACTTC. Protein product: CSARDPGQGTYEQYF.